Each of the 4 T cell receptor beta chains below was sequenced from the same sample in a study of blood T cell repertoires in COVID-19 (dated by TCRdb to about 2020). The library came from the immunoSEQ multiplex PCR assay. Sourced from immuneACCESS, this table was stored by TCRdb with only in-frame sequences that have V and J called. A share of the clones is absent; for the studies checked, an unresolved V gene accounts for under half, and the remainder has no known explanation. The sample table contains around 200,000 clones; only one count was recorded for roughly 90% of them. The top ten constitute roughly 2.2% of the sample. Sequencing was performed on peripheral blood. Receptors originate from a woman aged 45-59 years with acute or convalescent COVID-19.

The chain employs TRBV19 and TRBJ2-5; 8 nucleotides align to TRBD1. J gave up 4 bases and V 8 bases, and 12 bases lay outside the gene matches. The length of the CDR3 is 15 residues. CDR1 is LNHDA, CDR2 SQIVND, per germline (reference sequence). Here the CDR3 reads CASALSGQARETQYF. The CDR3 DNA reads TGTGCCAGTGCCCTCTCGGGACAGGCCCGAGAGACCCAGTACTTC.

The CDR3 DNA is TGTGCCAGCAGCGGCGCTAGGGGAAATACGCAGTATTTT. Its protein product is CASSGARGNTQYF. The rearrangement uses TRBV7-3 and TRBJ2-3; D may be TRBD1 (5 bases). Trimming pared 5 bases from V and 7 bases from J, leaving 13 bases between. There are 13 residues in the CDR3. Germline CDR1 is SGHTA and CDR2 is FQGTGA. The full variable domain, completed using reference TRBV7-3 and TRBJ2-3, is GAGVSQTPSNKVTEKGKYVELRCDPISGHTALYWYRQSLGQGPEFLIYFQGTGAADDSGLPNDRFFAVRPEGSVSTLKIQRTERGDSAVYLCASSGARGNTQYFGPGTRLTVL.

This sequence joins TRBV7-2 and TRBJ1-4; D gene unclear. Per the germline V gene, CDR1 is SGHTA and CDR2 is FQGNSA. This CDR3 is 15 amino acids long. V was cut by 1 base and J by 8 bases, with 14 bases left in between. The DNA of the CDR3 is TGTGCCAGCAGCTTAGGACCCGGAGGAGGGGAAAAACTGTTTTTT. It codes for CASSLGPGGGEKLFF.

This chain links TRBV11-2 with TRBJ2-2, with TRBD2 matching over 11 bases. With V trimmed by 2 bases and J by 8 bases, 4 bases remained unmatched. The germline CDR1 and CDR2 sequences are SGHAT and FQNNGV. The CDR3 loop spans 15 amino acids. In DNA, the CDR3 is TGTGCCAGCAGCTTACGACTAGCGGGGTGGGGGGAGCTGTTTTTT. Its translation is CASSLRLAGWGELFF.